The 26 T cell receptor beta chains below all came from one sample that was sequenced in a study of regulatory T cells in long-lasting Graves disease. Time point denoted: newly diagnosed GD, antithyroid drugs for less than 3 months. The TCR library was made from RNA that had been extracted from PBMCs in TRIzol. Researchers made TCR beta libraries by using iRepertoire HTBI primers and running Arm-PCR on CDR3 regions. Each CDR3 protein is one row after TCRdb ran MiXCR on the multiplex PCR reads. The sample has roughly 610,000 distinct CDR3 sequences; 16% are singletons. The same sample was also used in a study of T cells in Graves' hyperthyroidism and ophthalmopathy.

Specimen: peripheral blood mononuclear cells (PBMCs), collected at new diagnosis, from a patient treated with antithyroid drugs. These receptors originate from a woman in her twenties or thirties with Graves disease.

This clonotype was counted a few times. The chain uses TRBV5-1 and TRBJ2-3; 8 bases line up with TRBD1. Germline CDR1 and CDR2: SGHRS and YFSETQ. There are 16 residues in the CDR3. With V trimmed by 1 base and J by 1 base, 5 bases remained unmatched. Here the CDR3 reads CASSLSTGARTDTQYF. The DNA for the CDR3 is TGCGCCAGCAGCTTGTCGACAGGGGCACGCACAGATACGCAGTATTTT.

This clonotype was seen many times. The chain links TRBV12-3 or TRBV12-4 to TRBJ1-4; no clear D. CDR3 length: 16 amino acids. V lost 3 bases, J lost 0 bases, and 11 bases lay in between. The CDR3: CASSLLHGSTNEKLFF. The DNA for the CDR3 is TGTGCCAGCAGTTTGCTTCACGGCTCAACTAATGAAAAACTGTTTTTT.

This clonotype was picked up a small number of times. This chain joins TRBV3-1 and TRBJ1-5; 8 bases fit TRBD1. Trimming cost V 5 bases and J 1 base; bases outside gene matches: 10. Germline V CDR1 and CDR2: LGHDT, YNNKEL (reference sequence). The CDR3 runs to 17 residues. CDR3 coding DNA: TGTGCCAGCAGCAAAAGCCGTCGACAGGGGAGCAATCAGCCCCAGCATTTT. This sequence encodes CASSKSRRQGSNQPQHF.

This clonotype was counted many times. The CDR3 protein is CASSSAALAKNIQYF. The CDR3 coding sequence is TGTGCCAGCAGTTCGGCGGCTCTAGCCAAAAACATTCAGTACTTC. V and J are TRBV28 and TRBJ2-4; D unresolved. CDR1 and CDR2 from the germline V gene are MDHEN and SYDVKM. Trimming took 4 bases from V and 0 from J, leaving 10 bases between them. The CDR3 has 15 residues.

This clonotype was detected many times. V and J are TRBV28 and TRBJ1-1, with D possibly matching TRBD1 (6 bases). CDR3 length equals 14 residues. V lost 6 bases and J 5 bases, leaving 16 bases between the germline ends. Germline V gives CDR1 MDHEN, CDR2 SYDVKM. CDR3 nucleotide sequence: TGTGCCAGCAGGACGGGACGAGGGGGGACTGAAGCTTTCTTT. As protein: CASRTGRGGTEAFF.

This clonotype occurred many times. The chain links TRBV28 to TRBJ2-7; D may be TRBD1 (6 bases). This CDR3 is built from 14 residues. CDR1 is MDHEN and CDR2 is SYDVKM in the germline V gene. Trimming left V 4 bases short and J 6 bases short, with 16 bases between. The CDR3 DNA reads as TGTGCCAGCAGTTCGCCCCAGGGGTTTGGCGAGCAGTACTTC. Translating it yields CASSSPQGFGEQYF.

This chain connects TRBV28 to TRBJ2-5; perhaps TRBD2 as D (6 bases). CDR3 length equals 14 residues. V dropped 7 bases and J dropped 2 bases, with 14 bases sitting between them. CDR1 is MDHEN, CDR2 SYDVKM, per germline. The CDR3 region has the DNA TGTGCCAGCACGGCGGGGAAGACTCAAGAGACCCAGTACTTC. It yields the protein CASTAGKTQETQYF.

This clonotype was seen repeatedly, ten times or more. The rearrangement uses TRBV29-1 and TRBJ2-5, with 10 bases that match TRBD2. This CDR3 has 21 residues. With 5 bases clipped from V and 5 bases from J, the junction kept 29 bases outside the gene matches. The germline V gene has CDR1 SQVTM and CDR2 ANQGSEA. CDR3 loop: CSVRLDSSPPPSPGLAETQYF. In nucleotides, the CDR3 is TGCAGCGTTCGCCTGGACAGTTCTCCCCCGCCGAGCCCGGGACTAGCGGAGACCCAGTACTTC. Full variable domain (outside the CDR3, taken from reference TRBV29-1 and TRBJ2-5): SAVISQKPSRDICQRGTSLTIQCQVDSQVTMMFWYRQQPGQSLTLIATANQGSEATYESGFVIDKFPISRPNLTFSTLTVSNMSPEDSSIYLCSVRLDSSPPPSPGLAETQYFGPGTRLLVL.

This clonotype has at least ten counts. V gene TRBV28 combines with J gene TRBJ2-1; no reliable D call. CDR1 and CDR2 from the germline V gene are MDHEN and SYDVKM. V was cut by 4 bases and J by 15 bases, with 19 bases left in between. The CDR3 consists of 13 residues. CDR3 sequence (DNA): TGTGCCAGCAGTTCCCGCCTCGGCCTTTGGCCGTTCTTC. Amino acid sequence: CASSSRLGLWPFF.

This clonotype was counted only a few times. V usage is TRBV7-9 and J usage is TRBJ2-5; possible D gene TRBD1, 5 bases. The V gene's germline CDR1 is SEHNR and CDR2 FQNEAQ (reference sequence). The CDR3 spans 15 residues. Trimming left V 5 bases short and J 1 base short, with 14 bases between. CDR3 region: CASSNSRGGQETQYF. CDR3 nucleotides: TGTGCCAGCAGCAATAGTAGGGGCGGCCAAGAGACCCAGTACTTC.

The chain couples TRBV4-1 to TRBJ2-7; D ambiguous. There are 11 residues in the CDR3. CDR1 and CDR2 (germline): MGHRA, YSYEKL. V was clipped by 1 base and J by 7 bases, with 5 bases between them. CDR3 sequence (DNA): TGCGCCAGCAGCCAAGCACGGGAGCAGTACTTC. It codes for CASSQAREQYF.

This clonotype was counted ten times or more. J is TRBJ2-3 and V is TRBV2; no firm D call. The CDR3 is 12 amino acids. V was pared by 10 bases and J by 4 bases, with 12 bases between. Per the germline V gene, CDR1 is SNHLY and CDR2 is FYNNEI. In nucleotides, the CDR3 is TGTGCCACCCAAGCAGCTCCAGATACGCAGTATTTT. Its protein product is CATQAAPDTQYF.

The rearrangement links TRBV28 to TRBJ2-3; TRBD1 matches at 9 bases. The CDR3 length is 15 residues. Germline CDR1 is MDHEN and CDR2 is SYDVKM. Losses at the gene ends were 5 bases for V and 6 bases for J; bases not matched to a gene: 9. This CDR3 reads CASSPHRGRRDTQYF. CDR3 nucleotide sequence: TGTGCCAGCAGTCCACACAGGGGGCGAAGGGATACGCAGTATTTT.

This clonotype was counted many times. The chain couples TRBV6-2 or TRBV6-3 to TRBJ2-5, with 9 bases that match TRBD2. There are 15 residues in the CDR3. The germline V gene encodes CDR1 MNHEY and CDR2 SVGEGT. The J segment lost 1 base and the V segment lost 2 bases, leaving 2 bases of the junction unmatched. The CDR3 spells CASSYRLAAQETQYF. CDR3 bases: TGTGCCAGCAGTTACCGACTAGCGGCCCAAGAGACCCAGTACTTC.

This clonotype was recorded many times. The J gene is TRBJ2-1, the V gene TRBV7-9; the match to TRBD2 covers 12 bases. The V and J ends lost 1 base and 2 bases, in that order; junction bases with no gene match: 6. The CDR3 extends over 18 amino acids. Germline V lookup: CDR1 SEHNR, CDR2 FQNEAQ (reference sequence). CDR3 bases: TGTGCCAGCAGCTTAGTCCTAGCGGGAGGGCGACCCTACAATGAGCAGTTCTTC. It specifies CASSLVLAGGRPYNEQFF.

In its sample, this clonotype was seen many times. This chain uses TRBV5-1 with TRBJ1-4; D might be TRBD1 (6 bases). V was clipped by 0 bases and J by 8 bases, with 11 bases between them. The V gene's germline CDR1 is SGHRS and CDR2 YFSETQ. The CDR3 sequence is 14 residues long. The CDR3 protein is CASSLGQAAEKLFF. The CDR3 coding sequence is TGCGCCAGCAGCTTGGGACAGGCGGCCGAAAAACTGTTTTTT.

This clonotype was seen more than once but under ten times. The J gene is TRBJ2-7, the V gene TRBV5-1; TRBD2 matches 10 bases. Trimming took 0 bases from V and 0 from J; bases not matched to a gene: 6. Germline values: CDR1 SGHRS, CDR2 YFSETQ. The CDR3 runs to 17 residues. CDR3 sequence reads: CASSLGLAGESSYEQYF. In DNA, the CDR3 is TGCGCCAGCAGCTTGGGACTAGCGGGCGAGAGCTCCTACGAGCAGTACTTC.

This clonotype was found a few times. The chain employs TRBV5-1 and TRBJ2-7, with 11 bases that match TRBD1. With V trimmed by 4 bases and J by 4 bases, 4 bases remained unmatched. This CDR3 is built from 14 residues. Germline V lookup: CDR1 SGHRS, CDR2 YFSETQ. CDR3 nucleotide sequence: TGCGCCAGCAGCGGGACAGGGGGGGGGTACGAGCAGTACTTC. Its translation: CASSGTGGGYEQYF.

This clonotype was counted ten times or more. The chain combines TRBV10-3 with TRBJ2-7, with TRBD2 matching 14 bases. The CDR3 is 14 residues long. CDR1 and CDR2 from the germline V gene are ENHRY and SYGVKD. J lost 4 bases, V lost 6 bases, and 2 bases had no gene match. Here the CDR3 reads CAISGTSGSYEQYF. The CDR3, as DNA: TGTGCCATCAGCGGGACTAGCGGGAGTTACGAGCAGTACTTC.

Many counts were recorded for this clonotype. This sequence joins TRBV7-2 and TRBJ2-6; 8 bases fit TRBD2. This CDR3 comprises 15 residues. The V gene end was trimmed by 10 bases and the J gene end by 4 bases; junction bases not matched to a gene: 9. Germline CDR1 and CDR2: SGHTA and FQGNSA. The CDR3 is CATTRGGLGANVLTF. CDR3 sequence (DNA): TGTGCCACCACCCGGGGGGGCTTGGGGGCCAACGTCCTGACTTTC. The entire variable domain, with the rest obtained from reference TRBV7-2 and TRBJ2-6, is as follows: GAGVSQSPSNKVTEKGKDVELRCDPISGHTALYWYRQSLGQGLEFLIYFQGNSAPDKSGLPSDRFSAERTGGSVSTLTIQRTQQEDSAVYLCATTRGGLGANVLTFGAGSRLTVL.

The chain couples TRBV4-1 to TRBJ2-7; maybe TRBD2 (6 bases). The germline gives CDR1 MGHRA, CDR2 YSYEKL. V lost 3 bases, J lost 3 bases, and 12 bases lay in between. CDR3 size: 14 residues. The CDR3 bases are TGCGCCAGCAGCCAGACCGGGACTGGCTACGAGCAGTACTTC. Translating it yields CASSQTGTGYEQYF.

This clonotype was seen many times. V usage is TRBV6-1 and J usage is TRBJ1-6; D not certain. The germline V and J ends were trimmed by 2 bases and 10 bases, with 12 bases remaining between them. Germline CDR1 reads MNHNS; CDR2 reads SASEGT. CDR3 length equals 14 residues. The CDR3 here is CASSETSGGSPLHF. CDR3 sequence (DNA): TGTGCCAGCAGTGAAACCAGCGGTGGGTCACCCCTCCACTTT.

V gene TRBV30 combines with J gene TRBJ2-1; no clear D. This CDR3 is built from 12 residues. The V and J ends lost 0 bases and 7 bases respectively, with 7 bases between them. Germline CDR1 reads GTSNPN; CDR2 reads SVGIG (reference sequence). The CDR3 coding sequence is TGTGCCTGGAGTGTACTTCCTAATGAGCAGTTCTTC. Translated: CAWSVLPNEQFF.

At least ten counts were recorded for this clonotype. The V and J genes are TRBV20-1 and TRBJ2-1; 7 bases line up with TRBD2. The V and J ends lost 0 bases and 3 bases, in that order; junction bases with no gene match: 5. The germline CDR1 and CDR2 sequences are DFQATT and SNEGSKA (reference sequence). The CDR3 spans 15 residues. The CDR3 here is CSARERGSLYNEQFF. CDR3 coding DNA: TGCAGTGCTAGAGAACGCGGGAGTCTCTACAATGAGCAGTTCTTC.

This clonotype has just a few counts. The genes are TRBV19 and TRBJ2-6; D is uncertain. Germline CDR1 LNHDA, CDR2 SQIVND (reference sequence). The CDR3 covers 15 residues. Trimming left V 5 bases short and J 0 bases short, with 8 bases between. The CDR3 coding sequence is TGTGCCAGTAGTGGGGTGCACTCTGGGGCCAACGTCCTGACTTTC. Protein sequence: CASSGVHSGANVLTF.

At least ten counts were recorded for this clonotype. The rearrangement links TRBV2 to TRBJ1-5; D not certain. CDR1 and CDR2 (germline): SNHLY, FYNNEI. The CDR3 sequence is 14 residues long. Trimming pared 5 bases from V and 2 bases from J, leaving 10 bases between. CDR3 sequence (DNA): TGTGCCAGCAGTATGCAGGCTGGCAATCAGCCCCAGCATTTT. The encoded protein is CASSMQAGNQPQHF.